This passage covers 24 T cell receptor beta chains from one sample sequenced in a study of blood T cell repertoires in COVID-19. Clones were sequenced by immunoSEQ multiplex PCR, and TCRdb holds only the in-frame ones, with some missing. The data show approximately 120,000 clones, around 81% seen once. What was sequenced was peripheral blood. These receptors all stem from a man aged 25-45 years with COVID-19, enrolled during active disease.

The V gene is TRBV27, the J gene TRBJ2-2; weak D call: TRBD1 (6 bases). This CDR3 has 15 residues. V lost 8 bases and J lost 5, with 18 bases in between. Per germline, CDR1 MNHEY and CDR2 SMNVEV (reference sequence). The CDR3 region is CASSADRGPTGELFF. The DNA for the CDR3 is TGTGCCAGCTCCGCGGACAGAGGGCCGACCGGGGAGCTGTTTTTT.

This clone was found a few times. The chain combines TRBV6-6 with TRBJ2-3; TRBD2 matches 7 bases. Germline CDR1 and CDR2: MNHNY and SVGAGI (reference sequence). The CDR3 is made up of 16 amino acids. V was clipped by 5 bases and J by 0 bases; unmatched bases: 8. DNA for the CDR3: TGTGCCAGCAGTAGCCGGGCGGGAGTTAGCACAGATACGCAGTATTTT. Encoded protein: CASSSRAGVSTDTQYF.

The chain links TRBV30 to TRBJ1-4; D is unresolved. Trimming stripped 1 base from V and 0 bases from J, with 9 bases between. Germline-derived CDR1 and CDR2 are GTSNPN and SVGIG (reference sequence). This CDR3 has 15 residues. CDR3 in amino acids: CAWSDLEATNEKLFF. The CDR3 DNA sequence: TGTGCCTGGAGTGACCTAGAAGCAACTAATGAAAAACTGTTTTTT.

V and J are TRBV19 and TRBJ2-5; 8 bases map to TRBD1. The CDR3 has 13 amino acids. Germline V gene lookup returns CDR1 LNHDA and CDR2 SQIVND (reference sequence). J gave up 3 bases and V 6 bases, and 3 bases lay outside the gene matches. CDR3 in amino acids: CASREQGEETQYF. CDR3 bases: TGTGCCAGTAGAGAACAGGGGGAAGAGACCCAGTACTTC.

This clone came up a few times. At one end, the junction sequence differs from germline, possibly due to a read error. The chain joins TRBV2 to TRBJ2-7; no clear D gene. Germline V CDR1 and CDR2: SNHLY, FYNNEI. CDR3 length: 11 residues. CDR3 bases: TGTGCCAGCAGTGTTTCCTCCGAGCAGTACTTC. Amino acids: CASSVSSEQYF. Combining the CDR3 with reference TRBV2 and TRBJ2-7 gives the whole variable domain EPEVTQTPSHQVTQMGQEVILRCVPISNHLYFYWYRQILGQKVEFLVSFYNNEISEKSEIFDDQFSVERPDGSNFTLKIRSTKLEDSAMYFCASSVSSEQYFGPGTRLTVT.

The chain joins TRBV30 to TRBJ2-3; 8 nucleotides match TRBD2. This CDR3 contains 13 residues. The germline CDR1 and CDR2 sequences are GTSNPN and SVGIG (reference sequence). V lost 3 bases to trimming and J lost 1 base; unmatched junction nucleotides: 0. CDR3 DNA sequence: TGTGCCTGGAGGCGGGAGGGCACAGATACGCAGTATTTT. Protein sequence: CAWRREGTDTQYF. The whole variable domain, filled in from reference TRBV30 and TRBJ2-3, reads SQTIHQWPATLVQPVGSPLSLECTVEGTSNPNLYWYRQAAGRGLQLLFYSVGIGQISSEVPQNLSASRPQDRQFILSSKKLLLSDSGFYLCAWRREGTDTQYFGPGTRLTVL.

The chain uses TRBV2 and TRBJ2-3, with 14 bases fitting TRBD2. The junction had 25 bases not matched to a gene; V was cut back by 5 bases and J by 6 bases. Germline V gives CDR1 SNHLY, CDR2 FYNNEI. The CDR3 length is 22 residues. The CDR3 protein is CASSPTPGLAGALKATRDTQYF. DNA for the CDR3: TGTGCCAGCAGTCCCACCCCGGGACTAGCGGGAGCGCTAAAGGCGACGAGGGATACGCAGTATTTT.

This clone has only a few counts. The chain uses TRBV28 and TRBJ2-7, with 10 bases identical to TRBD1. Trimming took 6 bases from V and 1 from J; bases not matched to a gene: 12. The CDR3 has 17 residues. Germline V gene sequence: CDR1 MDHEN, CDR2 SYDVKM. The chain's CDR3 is CASSEPPGQGGSYEQYF. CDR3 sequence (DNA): TGTGCCAGCAGCGAACCCCCAGGACAGGGGGGGTCCTACGAGCAGTACTTC.

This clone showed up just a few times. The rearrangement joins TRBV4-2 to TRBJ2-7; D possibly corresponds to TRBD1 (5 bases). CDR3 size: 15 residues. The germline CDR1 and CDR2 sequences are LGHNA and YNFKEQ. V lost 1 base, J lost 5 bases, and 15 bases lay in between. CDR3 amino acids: CASSQGISGFDEQYF. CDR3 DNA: TGTGCCAGCAGCCAAGGTATTTCAGGGTTCGACGAGCAGTACTTC.

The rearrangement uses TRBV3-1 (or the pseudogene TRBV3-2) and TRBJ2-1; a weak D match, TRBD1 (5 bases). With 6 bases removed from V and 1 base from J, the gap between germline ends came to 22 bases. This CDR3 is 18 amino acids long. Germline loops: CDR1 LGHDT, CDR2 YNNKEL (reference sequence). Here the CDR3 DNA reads TGTGCCAGCAGTCCGGACATCATGGCGTCCGTTTCCTACAATGAGCAGTTCTTC. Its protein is CASSPDIMASVSYNEQFF.

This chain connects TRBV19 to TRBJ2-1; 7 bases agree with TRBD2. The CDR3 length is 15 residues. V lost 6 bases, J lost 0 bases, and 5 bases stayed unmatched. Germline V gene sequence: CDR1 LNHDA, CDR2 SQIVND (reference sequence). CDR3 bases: TGTGCCAGTAGAAGGGGCGGGAGCTCCTACAATGAGCAGTTCTTC. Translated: CASRRGGSSYNEQFF.

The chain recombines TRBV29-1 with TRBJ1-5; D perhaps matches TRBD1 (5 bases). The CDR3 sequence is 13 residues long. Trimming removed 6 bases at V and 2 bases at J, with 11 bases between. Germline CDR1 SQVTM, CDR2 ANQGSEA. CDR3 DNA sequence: TGCAGCGTAGCGGGGGATGGCAATCAGCCCCAGCATTTT. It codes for CSVAGDGNQPQHF.

The CDR3 spells CASSLVASTDNEQFF. The CDR3 nucleotides are TGCGCCAGCAGCTTGGTAGCCTCAACCGACAATGAGCAGTTCTTC. V usage is TRBV5-1 and J usage is TRBJ2-1; no definite D call. The CDR3 contains 15 residues. Germline V gene lookup returns CDR1 SGHRS and CDR2 YFSETQ. The germline V and J ends were trimmed by 0 bases and 5 bases, with 12 bases remaining between them.

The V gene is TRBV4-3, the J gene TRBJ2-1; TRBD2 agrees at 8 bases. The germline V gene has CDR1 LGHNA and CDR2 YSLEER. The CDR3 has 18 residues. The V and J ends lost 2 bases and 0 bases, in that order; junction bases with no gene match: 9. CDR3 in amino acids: CASSQKPAGVYSYNEQFF. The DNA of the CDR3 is TGCGCCAGCAGCCAAAAACCAGCGGGGGTCTACTCCTACAATGAGCAGTTCTTC.

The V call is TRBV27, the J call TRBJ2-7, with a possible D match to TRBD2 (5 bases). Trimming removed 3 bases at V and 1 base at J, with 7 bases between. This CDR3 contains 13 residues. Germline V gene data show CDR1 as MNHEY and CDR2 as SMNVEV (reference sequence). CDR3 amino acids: CASSFGISYEQYF. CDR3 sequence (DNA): TGTGCCAGCAGTTTCGGGATATCCTACGAGCAGTACTTC.

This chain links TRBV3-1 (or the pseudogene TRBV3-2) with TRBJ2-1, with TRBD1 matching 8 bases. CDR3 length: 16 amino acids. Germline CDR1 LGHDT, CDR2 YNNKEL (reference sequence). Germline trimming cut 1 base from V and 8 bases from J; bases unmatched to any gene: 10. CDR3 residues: CASSQGGTGYFDEQFF. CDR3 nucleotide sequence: TGTGCCAGCAGCCAAGGGGGGACAGGTTATTTTGATGAGCAGTTCTTC.

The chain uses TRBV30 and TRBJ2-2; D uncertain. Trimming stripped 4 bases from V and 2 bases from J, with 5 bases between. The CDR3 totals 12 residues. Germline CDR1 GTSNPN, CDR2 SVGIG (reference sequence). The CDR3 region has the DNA TGTGCCTGGAATCCAAACACCGGGGAGCTGTTTTTT. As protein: CAWNPNTGELFF.

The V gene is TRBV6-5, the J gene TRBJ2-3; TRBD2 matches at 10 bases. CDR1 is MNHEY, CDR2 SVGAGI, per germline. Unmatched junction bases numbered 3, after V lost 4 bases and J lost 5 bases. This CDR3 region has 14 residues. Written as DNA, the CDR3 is TGTGCCAGCAGTTCTAGCGGGAGAATAGATACGCAGTATTTT. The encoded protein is CASSSSGRIDTQYF.

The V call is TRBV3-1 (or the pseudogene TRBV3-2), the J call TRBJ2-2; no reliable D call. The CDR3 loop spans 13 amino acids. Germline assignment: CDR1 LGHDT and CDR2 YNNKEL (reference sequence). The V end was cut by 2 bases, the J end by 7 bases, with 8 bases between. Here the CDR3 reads CASSQIRNGELFF. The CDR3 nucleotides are TGTGCCAGCAGCCAAATCAGGAACGGGGAGCTGTTTTTT.

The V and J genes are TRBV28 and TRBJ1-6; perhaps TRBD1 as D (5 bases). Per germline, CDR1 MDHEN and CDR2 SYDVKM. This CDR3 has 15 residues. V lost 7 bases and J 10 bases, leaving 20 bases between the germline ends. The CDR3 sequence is CASKHQGFLPSPLHF. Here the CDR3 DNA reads TGTGCCAGCAAACATCAGGGTTTTCTCCCCTCACCCCTCCACTTT.

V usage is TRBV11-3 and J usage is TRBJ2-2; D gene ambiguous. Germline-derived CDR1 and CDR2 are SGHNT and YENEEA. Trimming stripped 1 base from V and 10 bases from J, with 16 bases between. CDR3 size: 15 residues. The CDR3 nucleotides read TGTGCCAGCAGCTTAGTGTTTTTTGAGAATGAGGAGCTGTTTTTT. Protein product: CASSLVFFENEELFF.

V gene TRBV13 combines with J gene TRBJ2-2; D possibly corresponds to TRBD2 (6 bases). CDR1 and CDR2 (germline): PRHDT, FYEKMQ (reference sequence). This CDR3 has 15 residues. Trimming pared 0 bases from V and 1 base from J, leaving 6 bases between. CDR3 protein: CASSLGGRNTGELFF. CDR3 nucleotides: TGTGCCAGCAGCTTAGGCGGGAGGAACACCGGGGAGCTGTTTTTT.

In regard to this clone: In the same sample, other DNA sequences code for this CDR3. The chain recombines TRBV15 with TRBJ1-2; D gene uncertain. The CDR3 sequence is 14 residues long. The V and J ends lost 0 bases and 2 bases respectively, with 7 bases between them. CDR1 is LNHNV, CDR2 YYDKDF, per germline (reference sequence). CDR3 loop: CATSRDRGNYGYTF. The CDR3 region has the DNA TGTGCCACCAGCAGAGATCGGGGAAACTATGGCTACACCTTC. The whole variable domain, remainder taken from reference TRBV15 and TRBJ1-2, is DAMVIQNPRYQVTQFGKPVTLSCSQTLNHNVMYWYQQKSSQAPKLLFHYYDKDFNNEADTPDNFQSRRPNTSFCFLDIRSPGLGDTAMYLCATSRDRGNYGYTFGSGTRLTVV.

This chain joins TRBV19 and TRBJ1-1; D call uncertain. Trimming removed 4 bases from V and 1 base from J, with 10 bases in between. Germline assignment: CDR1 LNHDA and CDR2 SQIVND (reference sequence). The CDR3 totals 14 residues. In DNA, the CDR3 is TGTGCCAGTAGTAGTCCAGGCGCGAACACTGAAGCTTTCTTT. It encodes CASSSPGANTEAFF.